The 23 T cell receptor beta chains below all came from one sample that was sequenced in a study of CXCR3-negative and CXCR3-positive naive CD8 T cells. The study's findings and limits: In CXCR3-positive naive cells, the TRB CDR3s were more hydrophobic than in CXCR3-negative naive cells.

UMI-labeled TRB cDNA libraries were prepared by 5' RACE. TCRdb reprocessed the 5' RACE reads, with one entry per CDR3 protein and no DNA. This sample's clone table lists over 55,000 distinct CDR3 sequences. Their antigens remain unidentified. The specimen sequenced was naive CXCR3+ CD8+ T cells from blood. The sample's subset: CD45RO-CCR7+CD27+CD95- naive CD8+ T cells expressing CXCR3 (TNR3+). These receptors all stem from a human donor in good health. Some clones in this sample may be carry-over from other donors' samples.

CDR3: CSVQYAGYNEQFF. The chain combines TRBV29-1 with TRBJ2-1; TCRdb returns TRBD1, unconfirmable since there is no DNA. From germline, CDR1 is SQVTM and CDR2 ANQGSEA. This CDR3 is built from 13 residues.

The chain carries TRBV6-6 and TRBJ2-7. Germline values: CDR1 MNHNY, CDR2 SVGAGI (reference sequence). The CDR3 covers 11 residues. CDR3 residues: CASSYDYEQYF.

The genes are TRBV25-1 and TRBJ1-1; TCRdb indicates TRBD1, and absent DNA this call remains unverified. The CDR3 totals 17 residues. Germline CDR1 reads MGHDK; CDR2 reads SYGVNS. The CDR3 reads CASSVLPPDRENTEAFF.

The V call is TRBV7-7, the J call TRBJ1-1. The CDR3 runs 13 residues. Germline V lookup: CDR1 SSHAT, CDR2 FNYEAQ (reference sequence). CDR3 loop: CASSHPKGTEAFF.

This rearrangement joins TRBV27 to TRBJ1-5; absent DNA, TCRdb's TRBD1 call cannot be checked. Germline CDR1 MNHEY, CDR2 SMNVEV (reference sequence). This CDR3 contains 16 residues. CDR3 amino acids: CATGIGGVLGNQPQHF.

This chain connects TRBV2 to TRBJ2-3; there is no DNA to check the TCRdb D call of TRBD1. CDR1 SNHLY and CDR2 FYNNEI come from the germline V gene. The CDR3 contains 15 residues. CDR3 protein: CASSTTGSYADTQYF. Looking up the rest from reference TRBV2 and TRBJ2-3 gives the full variable domain: EPEVTQTPSHQVTQMGQEVILRCVPISNHLYFYWYRQILGQKVEFLVSFYNNEISEKSEIFDDQFSVERPDGSNFTLKIRSTKLEDSAMYFCASSTTGSYADTQYFGPGTRLTVL.

This rearrangement joins TRBV14 to TRBJ2-3; TCRdb indicates TRBD2, and absent DNA this call remains unverified. The germline gives CDR1 SGHDN, CDR2 FVKESK. This CDR3 region has 16 residues. The CDR3 region is CASSQDLLAGADTQYF.

The chain uses TRBV7-8 and TRBJ1-1. Germline values: CDR1 SGHVS, CDR2 FQNEAQ. The CDR3 is 13 residues long. This CDR3 reads CASSSTAKTQAFF.

The V call is TRBV20-1, the J call TRBJ1-2; lacking DNA, the TRBD1 call made by TCRdb goes unchecked. Germline V gene data show CDR1 as DFQATT and CDR2 as SNEGSKA (reference sequence). The CDR3 contains 14 residues. CDR3 residues: CSAREGTANYGYTF.

The CDR3 loop is CATSKRAGDEQYF. This sequence joins TRBV15 and TRBJ2-7; with no DNA, the TCRdb D assignment of TRBD1 cannot be verified. Germline lookup yields CDR1 LNHNV and CDR2 YYDKDF (reference sequence). There are 13 residues in the CDR3.

V gene TRBV4-2 combines with J gene TRBJ2-7. Germline V CDR1 and CDR2: LGHNA, YNFKEQ. This CDR3 comprises 15 residues. This chain's CDR3 is CASSQDAVAAYEQYF.

The chain joins TRBV6-5 to TRBJ1-1; TCRdb picks TRBD1, but there is no DNA to check that call. CDR3 length: 15 residues. CDR1 and CDR2 (germline): MNHEY, SVGAGI. CDR3 amino acids: CASSFGQGGTTEAFF.

V usage is TRBV5-6 and J usage is TRBJ2-4; TCRdb names TRBD1, which stays unverified in the absence of DNA. The length of the CDR3 is 15 residues. Germline-derived CDR1 and CDR2 are SGHDT and YYEEEE. The CDR3 reads CASRETGYGANIQYF.

The J gene is TRBJ1-2, the V gene TRBV12-3 or TRBV12-4; TCRdb picks TRBD1, but there is no DNA to check that call. The CDR3 extends over 14 amino acids. The CDR3 reads CASSFGTGNYGYTF.

This chain links TRBV7-6 with TRBJ2-5; the TCRdb call, TRBD1, lacks DNA for checking. CDR1 is SGHVS, CDR2 FNYEAQ, per germline. The length of the CDR3 is 15 residues. The CDR3 spells CASSPTTEYQETQYF. Based on the CDR3 plus reference TRBV7-6 and TRBJ2-5, the full variable domain is GAGVSQSPRYKVTKRGQDVALRCDPISGHVSLYWYRQALGQGPEFLTYFNYEAQQDKSGLPNDRFSAERPEGSISTLTIQRTEQRDSAMYRCASSPTTEYQETQYFGPGTRLLVL.

This chain joins TRBV12-3 or TRBV12-4 and TRBJ1-5; TCRdb gives TRBD1 as the D gene, but with no DNA this cannot be confirmed. This CDR3 is 15 amino acids long. CDR3 sequence: CASNPGQGALGPQHF.

V usage is TRBV25-1 and J usage is TRBJ2-3; the TRBD1 assignment by TCRdb is unverifiable without DNA. The CDR3 is 16 residues long. Germline values: CDR1 MGHDK, CDR2 SYGVNS. CDR3 region: CASSVGQGPGLIGQYF.

This chain uses TRBV4-1 with TRBJ2-1; lacking DNA, the TRBD2 call made by TCRdb goes unchecked. Per the germline V gene, CDR1 is MGHRA and CDR2 is YSYEKL. The CDR3 length is 14 residues. CDR3 residues: CASSQDREYNEQFF.

This clonotype counts as medium-sized by frequency. The V gene is TRBV7-2, the J gene TRBJ1-5; TCRdb selects TRBD1, and the lack of DNA leaves this call unchecked. The CDR3 runs to 16 residues. The germline V gene encodes CDR1 SGHTA and CDR2 FQGNSA. The chain's CDR3 is CASSSDDRGLNQPQHF.

The chain uses TRBV15 and TRBJ1-1. The CDR3 extends over 13 amino acids. Germline V CDR1 and CDR2: LNHNV, YYDKDF (reference sequence). CDR3 sequence: CATSIGSNTEAFF.

The chain employs TRBV11-2 and TRBJ2-7; TCRdb returns TRBD1, unconfirmable since there is no DNA. Germline CDR1 and CDR2: SGHAT and FQNNGV. CDR3 length: 14 residues. The CDR3 protein is CASSLEASGMEQYF.

This chain uses TRBV24-1 with TRBJ2-5. CDR1 is KGHDR, CDR2 SFDVKD, per germline. This CDR3 has 11 amino acids. The CDR3 spells CATSDAETQYF.

The chain uses TRBV12-5 and TRBJ1-2. The CDR3 consists of 18 residues. CDR1 LGHNT and CDR2 FRNRAP come from the germline V gene. CDR3 sequence reads: CASGLLPSAGFPNYGYTF. The variable domain in full, with the rest retrieved from reference TRBV12-5 and TRBJ1-2, is DARVTQTPRHKVTEMGQEVTMRCQPILGHNTVFWYRQTMMQGLELLAYFRNRAPLDDSGMPKDRFSAEMPDATLATLKIQPSEPRDSAVYFCASGLLPSAGFPNYGYTFGSGTRLTVV.